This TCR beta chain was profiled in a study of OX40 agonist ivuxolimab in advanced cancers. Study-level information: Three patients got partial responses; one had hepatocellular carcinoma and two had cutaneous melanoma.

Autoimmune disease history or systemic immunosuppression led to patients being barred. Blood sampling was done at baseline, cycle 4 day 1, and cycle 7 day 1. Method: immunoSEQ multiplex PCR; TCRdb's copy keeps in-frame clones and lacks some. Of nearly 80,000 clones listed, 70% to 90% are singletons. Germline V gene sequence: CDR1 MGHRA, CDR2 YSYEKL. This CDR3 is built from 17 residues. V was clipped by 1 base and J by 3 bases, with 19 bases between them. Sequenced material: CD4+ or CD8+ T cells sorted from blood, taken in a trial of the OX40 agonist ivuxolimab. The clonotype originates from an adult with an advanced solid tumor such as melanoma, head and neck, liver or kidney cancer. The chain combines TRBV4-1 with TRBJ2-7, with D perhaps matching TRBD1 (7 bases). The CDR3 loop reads CASSQARRGTAYYEQYF. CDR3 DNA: TGCGCCAGCAGCCAAGCCCGTCGGGGGACAGCCTACTACGAGCAGTACTTC.